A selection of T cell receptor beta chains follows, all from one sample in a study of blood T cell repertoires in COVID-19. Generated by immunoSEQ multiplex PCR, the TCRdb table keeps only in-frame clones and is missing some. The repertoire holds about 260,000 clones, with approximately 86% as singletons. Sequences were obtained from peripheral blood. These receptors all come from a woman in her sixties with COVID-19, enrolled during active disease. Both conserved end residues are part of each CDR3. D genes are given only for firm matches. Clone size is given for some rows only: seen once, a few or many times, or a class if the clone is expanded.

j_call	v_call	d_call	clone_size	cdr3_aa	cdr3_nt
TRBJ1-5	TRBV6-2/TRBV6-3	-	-	CASSYSRSLGNQPQHF	TGTGCCAGCAGTTACTCTCGCAGTCTCGGCAATCAGCCCCAGCATTTT
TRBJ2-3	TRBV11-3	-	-	CASSSRGGGLTDTQYF	TGTGCCAGCAGCTCGAGGGGGGGCGGCCTCACAGATACGCAGTATTTT
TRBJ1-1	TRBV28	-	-	CASSLTRGGTFF	TGTGCCAGCAGTCTAACCCGCGGGGGAACTTTCTTT
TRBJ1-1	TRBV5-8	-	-	CASRLQFMNTEAFF	TGTGCCAGCAGACTCCAATTCATGAACACTGAAGCTTTCTTT
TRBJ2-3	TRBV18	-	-	CASSPLAGTDTQYF	TGTGCCAGCTCACCACTAGCGGGCACAGATACGCAGTATTTT
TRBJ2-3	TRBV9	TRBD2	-	CASSPRPSGNTDTQYF	TGTGCCAGCAGCCCCCGGCCTAGCGGAAACACAGATACGCAGTATTTT
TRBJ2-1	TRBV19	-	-	CASSIRQLSYEQFF	TGTGCCAGTAGTATTAGACAACTTTCCTATGAGCAGTTCTTC
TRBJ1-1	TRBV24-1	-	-	CATSSRGLTEAFF	TGTGCCACCAGTAGTAGGGGACTCACTGAAGCTTTCTTT
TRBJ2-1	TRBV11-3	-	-	CASSLDGLNEQFF	TGTGCCAGCAGCTTGGATGGACTCAATGAGCAGTTCTTC
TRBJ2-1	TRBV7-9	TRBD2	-	CASSLVAGGPSEQFF	TGTGCCAGCAGCTTAGTAGCGGGTGGCCCCAGTGAGCAGTTCTTC
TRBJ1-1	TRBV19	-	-	CASSKQGYPEAFF	TGTGCCAGTAGTAAACAGGGCTATCCTGAAGCTTTCTTT
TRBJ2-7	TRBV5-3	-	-	CARSCGGSYEQYF	TGTGCCAGAAGTTGCGGCGGCTCCTACGAGCAGTACTTC
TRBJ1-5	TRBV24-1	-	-	CATSGGGQPQHF	TGTGCCACCAGTGGGGGGGGACAGCCCCAGCATTTT
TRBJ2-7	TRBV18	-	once	CASSPPRPGGLREQYF	TGTGCCAGCTCACCACCCCGACCTGGGGGGTTGAGGGAGCAGTACTTC
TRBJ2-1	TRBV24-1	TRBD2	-	CATRSGTSGEAEQFF	TGTGCCACCAGATCCGGGACTAGCGGGGAAGCGGAGCAGTTCTTC
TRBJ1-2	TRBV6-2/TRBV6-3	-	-	CASSSDSYGYTF	TGTGCCAGCAGTTCAGACAGCTATGGCTACACCTTC
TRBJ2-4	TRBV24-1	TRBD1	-	CATSDAGTGANIQYF	TGTGCCACCAGTGATGCCGGGACAGGGGCAAACATTCAGTACTTC
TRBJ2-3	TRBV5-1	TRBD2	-	CASSLAGGPATFTDTQYF	TGCGCCAGCAGCCTAGCGGGAGGGCCCGCAACCTTCACAGATACGCAGTATTTT
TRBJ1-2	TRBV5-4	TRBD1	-	CASSPRTGGNTGYTF	TGTGCCAGCAGCCCCCGGACAGGGGGAAACACTGGCTACACCTTC
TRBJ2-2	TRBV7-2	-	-	CASRSDREAGELFF	TGTGCCAGCAGGTCCGACAGGGAGGCCGGGGAGCTGTTTTTT
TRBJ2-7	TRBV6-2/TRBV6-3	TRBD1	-	CASSSIGQGFYEQYF	TGTGCCAGCAGCTCCATCGGACAGGGGTTCTACGAGCAGTACTTC
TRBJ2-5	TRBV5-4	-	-	CASSPGRLQETQYF	TGTGCCAGCAGCCCAGGGCGCCTCCAAGAGACCCAGTACTTC
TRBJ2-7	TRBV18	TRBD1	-	CASSPQGTGWAYEQYF	TGTGCCAGCTCACCACAAGGGACAGGGTGGGCCTACGAGCAGTACTTC
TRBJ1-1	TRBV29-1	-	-	CSVGGGPDEAFF	TGCAGCGTGGGGGGGGGACCCGATGAAGCTTTCTTT
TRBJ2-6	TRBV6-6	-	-	CASTKGRSGANVLTF	TGTGCCAGCACCAAGGGGAGGTCTGGGGCCAACGTCCTGACTTTC
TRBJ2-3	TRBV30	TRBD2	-	CAWSQPTSGGPRDTQYF	TGTGCCTGGAGTCAACCGACTAGCGGGGGCCCCCGGGATACGCAGTATTTT
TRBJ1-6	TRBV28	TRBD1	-	CASWDRTGALNSPLHF	TGTGCCAGCTGGGATCGGACAGGCGCCTTAAATTCACCCCTCCACTTT
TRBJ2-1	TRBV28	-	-	CASSFRTYNEQFF	TGTGCCAGCAGTTTCCGGACTTACAATGAGCAGTTCTTC
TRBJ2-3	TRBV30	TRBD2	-	CAWRGLAGPDTQYF	TGTGCCTGGAGGGGACTAGCGGGACCAGATACGCAGTATTTT
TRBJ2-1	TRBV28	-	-	CASSEDSSYNEQFF	TGTGCCAGCAGTGAAGATAGCTCCTACAATGAGCAGTTCTTC
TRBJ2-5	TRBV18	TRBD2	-	CASSPHLAGHTLQETQYF	TGTGCCAGCTCACCACATCTAGCGGGCCATACCCTCCAAGAGACCCAGTACTTC
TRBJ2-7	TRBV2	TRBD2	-	CASSVSAGGYEQYF	TGTGCCAGCAGTGTTTCAGCGGGAGGGTACGAGCAGTACTTC
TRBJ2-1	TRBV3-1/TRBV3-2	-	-	CASTSPTNYNEQFF	TGTGCCAGCACCTCTCCGACAAATTACAATGAGCAGTTCTTC
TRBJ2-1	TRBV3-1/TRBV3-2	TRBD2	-	CASSQASGSPPYNEQFF	TGTGCCAGCAGCCAAGCTAGCGGTTCTCCCCCATACAATGAGCAGTTCTTC
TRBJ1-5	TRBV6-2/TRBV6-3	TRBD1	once	CASSRDRGVHQPQHF	TGTGCCAGCAGTCGGGACAGGGGGGTTCATCAGCCCCAGCATTTT
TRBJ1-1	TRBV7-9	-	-	CASSSQKDTEAFF	TGTGCCAGCAGCTCACAAAAAGACACTGAAGCTTTCTTT
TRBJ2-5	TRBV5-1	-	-	CASSPNSGTWTQYF	TGCGCCAGCAGTCCAAACAGTGGTACGTGGACCCAGTACTTC
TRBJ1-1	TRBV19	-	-	CASSRTPMNTEAFF	TGTGCCAGTAGTAGGACACCCATGAACACTGAAGCTTTCTTT
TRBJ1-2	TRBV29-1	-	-	CSVEGTATNYGYTF	TGCAGCGTTGAAGGGACAGCAACTAACTATGGCTACACCTTC
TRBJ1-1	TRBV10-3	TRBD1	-	CAISGTGRGTEAFF	TGTGCCATCAGTGGGACAGGTCGGGGAACTGAAGCTTTCTTT
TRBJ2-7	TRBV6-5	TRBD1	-	CASRGTAAYEQYF	TGTGCCAGCAGGGGGACAGCTGCCTACGAGCAGTACTTC
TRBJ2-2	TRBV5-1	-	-	CATSLSNTGELFF	TGCGCCACCTCTCTCTCGAACACCGGGGAGCTGTTTTTT
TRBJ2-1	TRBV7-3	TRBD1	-	CASSRGTGGEQFF	TGTGCCAGCAGCCGGGGGACAGGTGGAGAGCAGTTCTTC
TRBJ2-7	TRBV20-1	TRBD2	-	CSAIAGYEQYF	TGCAGTGCTATAGCGGGGTACGAGCAGTACTTC
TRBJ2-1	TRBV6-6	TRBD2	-	CASSLLAGDYNEQFF	TGTGCCAGCAGCCTACTAGCGGGGGATTACAATGAGCAGTTCTTC
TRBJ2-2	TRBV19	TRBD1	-	CASSPPGGSTGELFF	TGTGCCAGTAGTCCCCCAGGGGGCAGTACCGGGGAGCTGTTTTTT
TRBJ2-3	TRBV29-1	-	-	CSVASGSLFADTQYF	TGCAGCGTTGCGTCCGGGAGTTTATTTGCAGATACGCAGTATTTT
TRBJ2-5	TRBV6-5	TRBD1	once	CASDWGQGETQYF	TGTGCCAGCGACTGGGGACAGGGGGAGACCCAGTACTTC
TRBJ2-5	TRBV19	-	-	CASRPTGEETQYF	TGTGCCAGTAGACCGACAGGAGAAGAGACCCAGTACTTC
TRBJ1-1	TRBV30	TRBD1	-	CAWVMTGGGTEAFF	TGTGCCTGGGTAATGACAGGGGGAGGCACTGAAGCTTTCTTT
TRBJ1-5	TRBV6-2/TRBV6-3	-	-	CASSYIGGNQPQHF	TGTGCCAGCAGTTACATCGGTGGTAATCAGCCCCAGCATTTT
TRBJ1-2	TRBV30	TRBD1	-	CAWSPGQGYGYTF	TGTGCCTGGAGCCCGGGACAGGGGTATGGCTACACCTTC
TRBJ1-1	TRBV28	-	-	CASSLGVVPRAFF	TGTGCCAGCAGTTTAGGTGTGGTTCCCAGGGCTTTCTTT
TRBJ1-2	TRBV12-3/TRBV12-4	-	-	CASSLGRSYGYTF	TGTGCCAGCAGTTTGGGGCGGAGCTATGGCTACACCTTC
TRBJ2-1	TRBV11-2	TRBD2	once	CASSSPRLAGGGGSSYNEQFF	TGTGCCAGCAGTTCACCCCGACTAGCGGGGGGCGGGGGGAGCTCCTACAATGAGCAGTTCTTC